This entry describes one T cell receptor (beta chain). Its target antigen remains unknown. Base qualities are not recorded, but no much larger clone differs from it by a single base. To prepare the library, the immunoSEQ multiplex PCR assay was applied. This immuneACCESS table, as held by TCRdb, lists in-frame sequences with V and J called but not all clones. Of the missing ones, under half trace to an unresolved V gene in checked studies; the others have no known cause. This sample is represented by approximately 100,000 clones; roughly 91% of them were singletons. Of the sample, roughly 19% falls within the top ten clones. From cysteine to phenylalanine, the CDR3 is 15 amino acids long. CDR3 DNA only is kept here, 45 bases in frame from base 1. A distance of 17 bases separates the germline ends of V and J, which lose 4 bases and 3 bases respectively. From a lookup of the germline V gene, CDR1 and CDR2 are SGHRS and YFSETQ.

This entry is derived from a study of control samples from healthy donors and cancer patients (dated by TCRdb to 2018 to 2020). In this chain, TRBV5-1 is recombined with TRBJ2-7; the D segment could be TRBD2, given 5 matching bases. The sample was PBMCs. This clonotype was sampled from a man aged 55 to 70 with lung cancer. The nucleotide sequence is TGCGCCAGCAGCGCCGGAACCCTAGGAGGCTACGAGCAGTACTTC. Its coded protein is CASSAGTLGGYEQYF.